These 17 T cell receptor beta chains originate from one sample sequenced in a study of shared T cell receptors in the human thymus. TCRdb's table, derived via immunoSEQ multiplex PCR, lists solely in-frame clones and lacks some. The sample carries hundreds of thousands of clones, approximately 87% recorded once. In addition, the sample was reused for a study of human thymus T cells.

Material: thymocytes. These receptors came from a boy in the first two years of life with a congenital heart defect.

Notes on this clone: The junction does not match germline at one end; this may be a read error. V is TRBV7-7 and J is TRBJ2-3; TRBD2 aligns across 9 bases. The CDR3 runs to 17 residues. Germline loops: CDR1 SSHAT, CDR2 FNYEAQ (reference sequence). CDR3 in DNA: TGTGCTAGCAGCCCCCGGGGTAGCGGGGGCCAGGGAGATACGCAGTATTTT. Encoded protein: CASSPRGSGGQGDTQYF.

The rearrangement links TRBV5-1 to TRBJ1-2; tentatively, D is TRBD1 (5 bases). CDR3 length: 13 residues. The V end was cut by 5 bases, the J end by 2 bases, with 10 bases between. Per germline, CDR1 SGHRS and CDR2 YFSETQ. The CDR3 here is CASRGTLNYGYTF. The DNA for the CDR3 is TGCGCCAGCAGGGGGACTTTAAACTATGGCTACACCTTC.

The CDR3 nucleotides read TGTGCCAGCAGAAGAAAAGGGGCCTACGAGCAGTACTTC. Translating it yields CASRRKGAYEQYF. V gene TRBV27 combines with J gene TRBJ2-7, with D maybe TRBD1 (5 bases). Germline-derived CDR1 and CDR2 are MNHEY and SMNVEV (reference sequence). The V end was cut by 6 bases, the J end by 2 bases, with 11 bases between. The CDR3 has 13 residues.

The genes are TRBV27 and TRBJ1-5; the D is unclear. Germline CDR1 MNHEY, CDR2 SMNVEV (reference sequence). This CDR3 is built from 14 residues. V shed 4 bases and J shed 4 bases, with 11 bases lying between them. This CDR3 reads CASSSGRRNQPQHF. As DNA, the CDR3 is TGTGCCAGCAGTTCCGGACGGAGGAATCAGCCCCAGCATTTT.

The rearrangement joins TRBV19 to TRBJ2-3, with 7 nucleotides matching TRBD1. The CDR3 contains 17 residues. V gave up 2 bases and J gave up 0 bases; unmatched junction bases: 8. Germline lookup yields CDR1 LNHDA and CDR2 SQIVND (reference sequence). In DNA, the CDR3 is TGTGCCAGTAGTATATCCCGACAGGGTTATAGCACAGATACGCAGTATTTT. Translation gives CASSISRQGYSTDTQYF.

The V call is TRBV11-2, the J call TRBJ2-7; 7 positions agree with TRBD1. This CDR3 is 15 amino acids long. Germline V gene lookup returns CDR1 SGHAT and CDR2 FQNNGV. With 7 bases clipped from V and 2 bases from J, the junction kept 11 bases outside the gene matches. CDR3 amino acids: CASTRQGPSAYEQYF. The CDR3 DNA is TGTGCCAGCACTCGACAGGGTCCCTCCGCCTACGAGCAGTACTTC.

This sequence joins TRBV7-9 and TRBJ1-6; 7 bases are a match to TRBD1. The CDR3 is 18 amino acids. V was clipped by 6 bases and J by 0 bases; unmatched bases: 11. The V gene's germline CDR1 is SEHNR and CDR2 FQNEAQ (reference sequence). CDR3 region: CASSSYPGQSSYNSPLHF. The CDR3, as DNA: TGTGCCAGCAGTTCGTACCCGGGACAGAGCTCCTATAATTCACCCCTCCACTTT.

This chain uses TRBV27 with TRBJ1-4; 7 nucleotides agree with TRBD1. The CDR3 runs 16 residues. Germline CDR1 reads MNHEY; CDR2 reads SMNVEV (reference sequence). V lost 6 bases and J lost 6; bases outside the gene matches: 13. Written as DNA, the CDR3 is TGTGCCAGCAGACCTGACAGGGTCGGGAAGGATGAAAAACTGTTTTTT. Encoded protein: CASRPDRVGKDEKLFF.

This chain uses TRBV5-1 with TRBJ2-6; possible D gene TRBD1, 6 bases. The germline V gene has CDR1 SGHRS and CDR2 YFSETQ. Trimming pared 0 bases from V and 0 bases from J, leaving 13 bases between. The CDR3 extends over 18 amino acids. The CDR3 nucleotides read TGCGCCAGCAGCTTGGGGCCGGGACACAGCTCTGGGGCCAACGTCCTGACTTTC. Amino acid sequence: CASSLGPGHSSGANVLTF. The full variable domain, with the rest looked up from reference TRBV5-1 and TRBJ2-6, is KAGVTQTPRYLIKTRGQQVTLSCSPISGHRSVSWYQQTPGQGLQFLFEYFSETQRNKGNFPGRFSGRQFSNSRSEMNVSTLELGDSALYLCASSLGPGHSSGANVLTFGAGSRLTVL.

This clone showed up just once. V is TRBV20-1 and J is TRBJ2-7; no firm D call. Looked up from germline, CDR1 is DFQATT and CDR2 is SNEGSKA (reference sequence). V shed 2 bases and J shed 4 bases, with 6 bases lying between them. CDR3 length: 11 residues. This CDR3 reads CSARQEYEQYF. The CDR3 DNA sequence: TGCAGTGCTAGACAGGAATACGAGCAGTACTTC.

The CDR3 nucleotides are TGTGCCTGGAGTGTATTGGACAGCCGTTTGACTGAAGCTTTCTTT. This sequence encodes CAWSVLDSRLTEAFF. The J gene is TRBJ1-1, the V gene TRBV30; D possibly corresponds to TRBD1 (6 bases). The germline V and J ends were trimmed by 0 bases and 5 bases, with 16 bases remaining between them. Looked up from germline, CDR1 is GTSNPN and CDR2 is SVGIG (reference sequence). CDR3 length: 15 amino acids.

This clone occurred once. The chain recombines TRBV6-1 with TRBJ2-3, with D maybe TRBD2 (6 bases). The V gene lost 8 bases and the J gene lost 0 bases, with 9 bases spanning the gap. The CDR3 has 13 amino acids. Per the germline V gene, CDR1 is MNHNS and CDR2 is SASEGT. The CDR3 is CASGGSSTDTQYF. Written as DNA, the CDR3 is TGTGCCAGCGGGGGGAGTAGCACAGATACGCAGTATTTT.

The chain is built from TRBV5-1 and TRBJ2-7; D unresolved. The V and J ends lost 4 bases and 1 base respectively, with 9 bases between them. The CDR3 covers 13 residues. Germline V gene sequence: CDR1 SGHRS, CDR2 YFSETQ. The chain's CDR3 is CASSPPRSYEQYF. In nucleotides, the CDR3 is TGCGCCAGCAGCCCCCCCAGATCCTACGAGCAGTACTTC.

This chain uses TRBV6-4 with TRBJ1-1; 7 nucleotides match TRBD1. Germline CDR1 is MRHNA and CDR2 is SNTAGT. V was pared by 6 bases and J by 5 bases, with 12 bases of the junction left unmatched. The CDR3 is 15 amino acids. The CDR3 DNA follows: TGTGCCAGCAGGACCCGGGACAGAGGCATAACTGAAGCTTTCTTT. It is translated as CASRTRDRGITEAFF.

This rearrangement joins TRBV19 to TRBJ1-5; TRBD1 matches at 10 bases. V was pared by 6 bases and J by 4 bases, with 6 bases of the junction left unmatched. CDR1 is LNHDA and CDR2 is SQIVND in the germline V gene (reference sequence). The CDR3 has 15 amino acids. In DNA form, the CDR3 reads TGTGCCAGTAGATGGGGACAGGGGTGGAATCAGCCCCAGCATTTT. Protein sequence: CASRWGQGWNQPQHF.

This clone was detected a few times. The rearrangement uses TRBV7-9 and TRBJ2-1; 11 bases align to TRBD2. This CDR3 has 17 residues. Unmatched junction bases numbered 10, after V lost 5 bases and J lost 4 bases. Germline loops: CDR1 SEHNR, CDR2 FQNEAQ (reference sequence). CDR3 sequence: CASSRPLTSGGYNEQFF. For the CDR3, the DNA is TGTGCCAGCAGCCGCCCGCTCACTAGCGGGGGTTACAATGAGCAGTTCTTC.

The chain has TRBV27 and TRBJ2-5; TRBD2 aligns across 8 bases. The CDR3 totals 20 residues. Looked up from germline, CDR1 is MNHEY and CDR2 is SMNVEV (reference sequence). The ends lost 5 bases at V and 2 bases at J; junction bases unmatched: 22. CDR3 amino acids: CASSPTPPCVWREVQETQYF. CDR3 nucleotide sequence: TGTGCCAGCAGTCCTACCCCCCCTTGCGTGTGGCGGGAGGTTCAAGAGACCCAGTACTTC.